These T cell receptor beta chains were read from a single sample in a study of vaccination effects on CD4 cells after COVID-19. Using immunoSEQ multiplex PCR, the repertoire was profiled, and TCRdb retains in-frame clones only, with some absent. The sample records 63,000 or so clones, roughly 73% being singletons. No antigens are known for them. The sequenced sample was CD4+ T cells from PBMCs cultured with HIV peptides, obtained before COVID-19 vaccination. All receptors come from a human donor who had a prior SARS-CoV-2 infection. Both conserved end residues are part of each CDR3. The order of the fields is CDR3 DNA, CDR3 protein, clone size, D gene, V gene, CDR3 length, J gene. A D gene is named only where the DNA matches it firmly. Clone size, where shown, is once, few, many, or a class for clones that have expanded.

TGTGCCAGCAGCTTGAACAGGGAGGACATTCAGTACTTC,CASSLNREDIQYF,medium-sized,.,TRBV5-4,13,TRBJ2-4
TGTGCCAGCTCACCAGAAGGGAGGGAGCTGTTTTTT,CASSPEGRELFF,.,.,TRBV18,12,TRBJ2-2
TGCGCCAGCAGCCAAGAGGCCAGACGCTCATATCAGTACTTC,CASSQEARRSYQYF,once,.,TRBV4-3,14,TRBJ2-4
TGTGCCAGCAGCTGGACAGGGGAAGGTGGCTACACCTTC,CASSWTGEGGYTF,.,TRBD1,TRBV9,13,TRBJ1-2
TGTGCCAGCAGCCAAGAGTCAAGGGCAAGAGGCTACACCTTC,CASSQESRARGYTF,.,.,TRBV14,14,TRBJ1-2
TGTGCCAGCAGCAAAGCGGGGGGGAGTGAGACCCAGTACTTC,CASSKAGGSETQYF,.,TRBD2,TRBV5-6,14,TRBJ2-5
TGTGCCAGCTCACCGGGTACCGGGACAAGATTCTACGAGCAGTACTTC,CASSPGTGTRFYEQYF,.,.,TRBV18,16,TRBJ2-7
TGTGCCAGTACTCCGAGGGTATTCTCTAGCGGGATCGGCACAGATACGCAGTATTTT,CASTPRVFSSGIGTDTQYF,.,TRBD2,TRBV19,19,TRBJ2-3
TGTGCCAGCAGCTTAGCGCGAGGGTACGAGCAGTACTTC,CASSLARGYEQYF,.,.,TRBV7-2,13,TRBJ2-7
TGCGCCAGCAGCCAGTTAGTAGCGGGAGGCAGCGCGGATACGCAGTATTTT,CASSQLVAGGSADTQYF,.,TRBD2,TRBV4-1,17,TRBJ2-3
TGTGCCAGCAGCTTAACGAGGACAGGGGACAATGAGCAGTTCTTC,CASSLTRTGDNEQFF,.,TRBD1,TRBV7-3,15,TRBJ2-1
TGCGCCAGCAGCTTTAGTCCCGGAGGGCAAGAGACCCAGTACTTC,CASSFSPGGQETQYF,few,.,TRBV5-1,15,TRBJ2-5
TGTGCCACCAGTGATTTCGGCCCAGCCTCTGGGGCCAACGTCCTGACTTTC,CATSDFGPASGANVLTF,.,.,TRBV24-1,17,TRBJ2-6
TGTGCCAGCAGCTTAGCGCCAGAAGAGACCCAGTACTTC,CASSLAPEETQYF,once,.,TRBV7-2,13,TRBJ2-5